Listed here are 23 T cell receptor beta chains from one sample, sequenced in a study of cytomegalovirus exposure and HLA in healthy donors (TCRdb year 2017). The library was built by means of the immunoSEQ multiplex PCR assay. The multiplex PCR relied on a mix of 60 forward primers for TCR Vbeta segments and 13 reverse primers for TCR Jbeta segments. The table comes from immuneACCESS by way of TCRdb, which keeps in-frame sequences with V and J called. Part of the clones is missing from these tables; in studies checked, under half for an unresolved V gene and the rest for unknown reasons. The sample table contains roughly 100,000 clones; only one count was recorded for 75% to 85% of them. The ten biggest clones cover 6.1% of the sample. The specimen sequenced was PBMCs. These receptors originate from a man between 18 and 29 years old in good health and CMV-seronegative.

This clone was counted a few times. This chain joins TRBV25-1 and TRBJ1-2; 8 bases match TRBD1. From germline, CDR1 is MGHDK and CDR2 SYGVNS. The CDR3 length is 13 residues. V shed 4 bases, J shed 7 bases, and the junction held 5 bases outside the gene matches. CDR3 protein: CASSAAGGSGYTF. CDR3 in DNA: TGTGCCAGCAGTGCCGCAGGGGGCAGTGGCTACACCTTC.

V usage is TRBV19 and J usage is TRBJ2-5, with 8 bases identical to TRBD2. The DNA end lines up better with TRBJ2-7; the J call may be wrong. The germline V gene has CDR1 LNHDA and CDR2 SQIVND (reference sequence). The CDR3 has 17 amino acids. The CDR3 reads CASSIGLAISSSYEQYF. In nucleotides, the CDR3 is TGTGCCAGTAGTATTGGACTAGCTATCAGCAGCTCCTACGAGCAGTACTTC.

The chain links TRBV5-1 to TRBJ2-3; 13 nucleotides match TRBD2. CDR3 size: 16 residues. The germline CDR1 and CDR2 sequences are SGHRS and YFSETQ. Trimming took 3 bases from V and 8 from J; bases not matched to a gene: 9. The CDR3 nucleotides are TGCGCCAGCAGCTCGGGGACTAGCGGGACACAGGGTACGCAGTATTTT. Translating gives CASSSGTSGTQGTQYF.

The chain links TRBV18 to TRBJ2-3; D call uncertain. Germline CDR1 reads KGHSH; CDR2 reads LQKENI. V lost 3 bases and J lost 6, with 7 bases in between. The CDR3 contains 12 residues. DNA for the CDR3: TGTGCCAGCTCACCCCCGGAGGATACGCAGTATTTT. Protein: CASSPPEDTQYF.

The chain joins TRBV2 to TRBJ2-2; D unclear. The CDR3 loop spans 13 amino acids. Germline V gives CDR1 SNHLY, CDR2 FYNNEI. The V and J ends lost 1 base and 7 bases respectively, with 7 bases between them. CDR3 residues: CASSEGRDGELFF. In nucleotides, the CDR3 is TGTGCCAGCAGTGAAGGGAGAGACGGGGAGCTGTTTTTT.

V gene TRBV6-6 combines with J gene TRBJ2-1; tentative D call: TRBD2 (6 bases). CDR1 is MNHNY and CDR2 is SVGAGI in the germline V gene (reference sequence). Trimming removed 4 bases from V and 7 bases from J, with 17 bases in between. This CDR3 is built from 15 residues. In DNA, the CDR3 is TGTGCCAGCAGTTCCGACCGGGACTCGAGGAATGAGCAGTTCTTC. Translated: CASSSDRDSRNEQFF.

CDR3 sequence: CASSSSGVYGYTF. CDR3 coding DNA: TGTGCCAGCAGCTCCTCAGGTGTCTATGGCTACACCTTC. The chain couples TRBV5-4 to TRBJ1-2; D is unclear. The germline CDR1 and CDR2 sequences are SGHNT and YYREEE (reference sequence). The V and J ends lost 3 bases and 4 bases respectively, with 10 bases between them. The length of the CDR3 is 13 residues.

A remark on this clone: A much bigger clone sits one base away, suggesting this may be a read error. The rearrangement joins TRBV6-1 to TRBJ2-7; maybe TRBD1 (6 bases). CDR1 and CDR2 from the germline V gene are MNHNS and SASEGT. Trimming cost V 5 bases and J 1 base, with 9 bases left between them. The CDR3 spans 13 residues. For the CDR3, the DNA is TGTGCCAGCAGTTATACAGGGTCCTACGAGCAGTACTTC. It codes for CASSYTGSYEQYF.

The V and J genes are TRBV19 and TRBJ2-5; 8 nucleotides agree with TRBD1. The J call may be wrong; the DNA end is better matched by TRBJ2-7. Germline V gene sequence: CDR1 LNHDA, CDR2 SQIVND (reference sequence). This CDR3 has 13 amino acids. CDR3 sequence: CASRTGGKNEQYF. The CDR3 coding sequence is TGTGCCAGCCGAACAGGGGGGAAAAACGAGCAGTACTTC.

In nucleotides, the CDR3 is TGTGCCAGCAGCTTGGCTAGCGGGAGGGCCGGTGAGCAGTTCTTC. This translates into CASSLASGRAGEQFF. J is TRBJ2-1 and V is TRBV5-6, with TRBD2 matching over 12 bases. V trimming: 0 bases; J trimming: 9 bases; junction bases outside the gene matches: 4. CDR1 and CDR2 from the germline V gene are SGHDT and YYEEEE. The CDR3 length is 15 residues.

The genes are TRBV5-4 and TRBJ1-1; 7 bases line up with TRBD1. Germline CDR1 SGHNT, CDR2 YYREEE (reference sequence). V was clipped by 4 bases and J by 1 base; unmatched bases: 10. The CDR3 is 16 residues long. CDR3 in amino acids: CASSLGTVRGNTEAFF. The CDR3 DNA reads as TGTGCCAGCAGCCTTGGGACAGTCAGGGGGAACACTGAAGCTTTCTTT.

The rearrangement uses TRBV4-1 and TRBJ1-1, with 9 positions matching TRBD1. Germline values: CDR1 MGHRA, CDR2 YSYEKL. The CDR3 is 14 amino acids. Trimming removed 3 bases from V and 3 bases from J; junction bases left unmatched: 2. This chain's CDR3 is CASSQTGGDTEAFF. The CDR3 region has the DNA TGCGCCAGCAGCCAGACAGGGGGTGACACTGAAGCTTTCTTT.

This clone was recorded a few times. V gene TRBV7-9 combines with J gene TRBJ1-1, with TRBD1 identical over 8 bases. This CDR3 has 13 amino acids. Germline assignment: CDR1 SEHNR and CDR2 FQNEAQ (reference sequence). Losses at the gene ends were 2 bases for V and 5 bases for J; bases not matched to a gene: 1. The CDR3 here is CASSLRDRTEAFF. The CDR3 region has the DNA TGTGCCAGCAGCTTACGGGACAGGACTGAAGCTTTCTTT. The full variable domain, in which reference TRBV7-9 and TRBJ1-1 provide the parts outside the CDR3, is DTGVSQNPRHKITKRGQNVTFRCDPISEHNRLYWYRQTLGQGPEFLTYFQNEAQLEKSRLLSDRFSAERPKGSFSTLEIQRTEQGDSAMYLCASSLRDRTEAFFGQGTRLTVV.

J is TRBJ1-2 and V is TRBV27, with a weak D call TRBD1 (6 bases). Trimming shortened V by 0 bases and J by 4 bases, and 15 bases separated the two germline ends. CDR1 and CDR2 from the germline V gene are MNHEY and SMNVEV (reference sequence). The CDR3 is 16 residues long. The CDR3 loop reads CASSLSSPTGSYGYTF. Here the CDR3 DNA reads TGTGCCAGCAGTTTATCTTCCCCGACAGGAAGCTATGGCTACACCTTC.

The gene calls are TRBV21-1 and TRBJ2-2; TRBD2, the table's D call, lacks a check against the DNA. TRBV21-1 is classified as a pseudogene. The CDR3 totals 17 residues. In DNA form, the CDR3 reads TGTGCCAGCAGCAAACTCGAGTGGGAGTGGAGCACCGGGGAGCTGTTTTTT. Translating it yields CASSKLEWEWSTGELFF.

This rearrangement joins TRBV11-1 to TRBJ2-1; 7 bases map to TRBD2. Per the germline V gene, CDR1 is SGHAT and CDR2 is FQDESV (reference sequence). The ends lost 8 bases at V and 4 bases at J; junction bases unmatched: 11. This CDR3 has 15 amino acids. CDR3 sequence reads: CASGEGASGYNEQFF. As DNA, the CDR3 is TGTGCCAGCGGCGAAGGGGCTAGCGGATACAATGAGCAGTTCTTC.

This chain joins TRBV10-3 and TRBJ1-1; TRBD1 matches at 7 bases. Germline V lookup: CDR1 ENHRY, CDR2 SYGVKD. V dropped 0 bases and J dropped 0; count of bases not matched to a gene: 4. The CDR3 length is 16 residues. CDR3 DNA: TGTGCCATCAGTGAGTCGTTGACAGGGCTGAACACTGAAGCTTTCTTT. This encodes CAISESLTGLNTEAFF.

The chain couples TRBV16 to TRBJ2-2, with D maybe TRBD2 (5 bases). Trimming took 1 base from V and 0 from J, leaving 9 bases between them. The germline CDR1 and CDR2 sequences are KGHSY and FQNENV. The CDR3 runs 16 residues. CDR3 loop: CASSQFERTNTGELFF. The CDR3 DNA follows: TGTGCCAGCAGCCAATTTGAGCGGACGAACACCGGGGAGCTGTTTTTT. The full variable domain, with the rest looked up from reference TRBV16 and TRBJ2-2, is GEEVAQTPKHLVRGEGQKAKLYCAPIKGHSYVFWYQQVLKNEFKFLISFQNENVFDETGMPKERFSAKCLPNSPCSLEIQATKLEDSAVYFCASSQFERTNTGELFFGEGSRLTVL.

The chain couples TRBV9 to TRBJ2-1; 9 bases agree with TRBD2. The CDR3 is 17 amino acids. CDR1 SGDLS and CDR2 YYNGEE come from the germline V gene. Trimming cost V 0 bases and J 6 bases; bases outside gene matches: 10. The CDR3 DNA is TGTGCCAGCAGCGTAGTACCTGCCAGCGGGAGGTCCAATGAGCAGTTCTTC. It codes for CASSVVPASGRSNEQFF.

As DNA, the CDR3 is TGTGCCAGCAGCTTCGAGGGGGCTAGCACAGATACGCAGTATTTT. This sequence encodes CASSFEGASTDTQYF. The V gene is TRBV11-2, the J gene TRBJ2-3; 7 nucleotides agree with TRBD1. After removal of 3 bases from V and 0 bases from J, the junction contained 3 bases not matched to a gene. The germline gives CDR1 SGHAT, CDR2 FQNNGV. The CDR3 extends over 15 amino acids.

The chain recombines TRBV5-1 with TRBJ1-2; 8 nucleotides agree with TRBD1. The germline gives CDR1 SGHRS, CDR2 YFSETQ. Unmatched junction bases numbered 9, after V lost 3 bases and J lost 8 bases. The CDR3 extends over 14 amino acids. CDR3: CASSWGGQGQGYTF. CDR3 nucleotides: TGCGCCAGCAGCTGGGGTGGACAGGGTCAAGGCTACACCTTC.

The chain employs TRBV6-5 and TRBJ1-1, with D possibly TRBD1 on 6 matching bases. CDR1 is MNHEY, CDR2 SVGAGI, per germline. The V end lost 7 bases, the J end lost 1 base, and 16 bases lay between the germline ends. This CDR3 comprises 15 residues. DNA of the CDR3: TGTGCCAGCACGAGACTTTGGGGACAGAACACTGAAGCTTTCTTT. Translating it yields CASTRLWGQNTEAFF.

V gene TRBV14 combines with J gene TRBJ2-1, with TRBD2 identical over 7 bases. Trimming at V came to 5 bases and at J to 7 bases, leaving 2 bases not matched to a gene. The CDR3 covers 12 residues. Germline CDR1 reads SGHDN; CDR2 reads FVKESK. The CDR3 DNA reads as TGTGCCAGCAGCTCCGGGGGGAATGAGCAGTTCTTC. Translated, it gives CASSSGGNEQFF. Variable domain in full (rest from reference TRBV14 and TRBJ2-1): EAGVTQFPSHSVIEKGQTVTLRCDPISGHDNLYWYRRVMGKEIKFLLHFVKESKQDESGMPNNRFLAERTGGTYSTLKVQPAELEDSGVYFCASSSGGNEQFFGPGTRLTVL.